This is a list of T cell receptor beta chains from one sample in a study of metastatic and nonmetastatic thyroid tumors. TCRdb re-called the PCR reads via MiXCR. The table shows tens of thousands of clones, with around 25% occurring only once. Sequenced input: blood. These receptors came from a male donor with papillary thyroid cancer or a benign thyroid nodule (not recorded which). Some clones in this sample may be carry-over from other donors' samples. Each CDR3 is given with its conserved first and last residue. A D gene is named only where the DNA matches it firmly. Clone size is shown for a subset of rows, as once, few, many or a class of expanded clone.

v_call	clone_size	d_call	j_call	cdr3_aa	cdr3_nt
TRBV18	many	.	TRBJ1-1	CASSPYTTGPNTEAFF	TGTGCCAGCTCACCTTACACCACAGGGCCCAACACTGAAGCTTTCTTT
TRBV7-3	many	.	TRBJ2-3	CASSLSAVTDTQYF	TGTGCCAGCAGCTTATCAGCGGTTACAGATACGCAGTATTTT
TRBV19	many	.	TRBJ2-5	CASSRYRVGGETQYF	TGTGCCAGTAGTAGGTACAGGGTAGGAGGGGAGACCCAGTACTTC
TRBV4-1	many	.	TRBJ1-4	CASSLKTTGNEKLFF	TGCGCCAGCAGCCTCAAGACGACCGGTAATGAAAAACTGTTTTTT
TRBV30	.	TRBD1	TRBJ2-1	CAWGRTGWDNEQFF	TGTGCCTGGGGTCGGACAGGGTGGGACAATGAGCAGTTCTTC
TRBV3-1	many	.	TRBJ2-2	CASSPARGTGELFF	TGTGCCAGCAGCCCAGCTCGAGGGACCGGGGAGCTGTTTTTT
TRBV20-1	many	.	TRBJ2-7	CSAQPLDVEQYF	TGCAGTGCTCAGCCCTTGGATGTCGAGCAGTACTTC
TRBV9	many	TRBD2	TRBJ2-3	CASSVFWEGGDTQYF	TGTGCCAGCAGCGTATTCTGGGAGGGTGGAGATACGCAGTATTTT
TRBV5-8	many	TRBD1	TRBJ2-1	CASSGTVNEQFF	TGTGCCAGCAGCGGGACAGTCAATGAGCAGTTCTTC
TRBV28	few	.	TRBJ1-1	CASTRRYTEAFF	TGTGCCAGCACCCGACGGTACACTGAAGCTTTCTTT
TRBV5-1	.	.	TRBJ2-7	CASSLVSSSADLPYEQYF	TGCGCCAGCAGCTTGGTTAGCTCTAGCGCAGATCTTCCCTACGAGCAGTACTTC
TRBV7-9	many	.	TRBJ2-5	CASSLIFDLEETQYF	TGTGCCAGCAGCTTAATTTTCGACTTGGAGGAGACCCAGTACTTC
TRBV5-1	.	.	TRBJ2-5	CASSSGVTLLQETQYF	TGCGCCAGCAGCTCGGGGGTCACCCTTCTTCAAGAGACCCAGTACTTC
TRBV18	many	.	TRBJ2-1	CASSTTKSYNEQFF	TGTGCCAGCTCAACAACAAAGTCCTACAATGAGCAGTTCTTC
TRBV6-2/TRBV6-3	few	TRBD1	TRBJ1-1	CASSKDRGDTEAFF	TGTGCCAGCAGCAAGGACAGGGGCGACACTGAAGCTTTCTTT
TRBV18	many	.	TRBJ2-7	CASSPVAERLYEQYF	TGTGCCAGCTCACCAGTAGCGGAAAGACTCTACGAGCAGTACTTC
TRBV4-1	many	TRBD1	TRBJ2-3	CASARDRIDTQYF	TGCGCCAGCGCGAGGGACAGAATAGATACGCAGTATTTT
TRBV4-1	many	TRBD2	TRBJ2-1	CASSQGGAGGGPMNEQFF	TGCGCCAGCAGCCAAGGGGGGGCGGGAGGAGGCCCTATGAATGAGCAGTTCTTC
TRBV5-6	many	TRBD2	TRBJ2-3	CASSHGGTSSQYF	TGTGCCAGCAGCCACGGTGGGACTAGCTCTCAGTATTTT
TRBV7-2	.	TRBD1	TRBJ1-2	CASSSGQYGHGYTF	TGTGCCAGCAGTTCGGGACAGTATGGCCATGGCTACACCTTC
TRBV19	many	TRBD2	TRBJ2-3	CASSLRERADTQYF	TGTGCCAGTAGTTTGCGGGAGAGGGCAGATACGCAGTATTTT
TRBV12-3/TRBV12-4	medium-sized	TRBD1	TRBJ2-7	CASSPRQGAFPGDYEQYF	TGTGCCAGCAGTCCTCGACAGGGGGCCTTCCCGGGAGACTACGAGCAGTACTTC
TRBV6-6	medium-sized	TRBD2	TRBJ2-7	CASSYGGGRYEQYF	TGTGCCAGCAGTTACGGGGGGGGGAGGTACGAGCAGTACTTC
TRBV27	many	.	TRBJ2-4	CASSLVGAKNIQYF	TGTGCCAGCAGTTTGGTAGGAGCCAAAAACATTCAGTACTTC
TRBV12-3/TRBV12-4	few	TRBD2	TRBJ2-1	CASSDLAGGRDEQFF	TGTGCCAGCAGTGACCTAGCGGGAGGGCGCGATGAGCAGTTCTTC
TRBV9	many	TRBD1	TRBJ1-6	CASSVSPDRELTPLHF	TGTGCCAGCAGCGTATCCCCCGACAGGGAATTGACACCCCTCCACTTT
TRBV5-6	many	.	TRBJ1-4	CASSLRQHEKLFF	TGTGCCAGCAGCCTCCGACAGCATGAAAAACTGTTTTTT
TRBV6-1	.	TRBD2	TRBJ2-3	CASSEDSGGAGTQYF	TGTGCCAGCAGTGAGGATAGCGGGGGGGCGGGTACGCAGTATTTT
TRBV9	.	.	TRBJ2-2	CASSVGAVSNTGELFF	TGTGCCAGTAGCGTAGGAGCGGTATCGAATACCGGGGAGCTGTTTTTT
TRBV6-6	few	TRBD2	TRBJ2-1	CASSYLGLAGDNEQFF	TGTGCCAGCAGTTACCTGGGACTAGCGGGGGACAATGAGCAGTTCTTC
TRBV9	few	TRBD2	TRBJ2-3	CASSTPSGGAPEDTQYF	TGTGCCAGCAGCACCCCTAGCGGGGGGGCTCCAGAGGATACGCAGTATTTT
TRBV2	many	.	TRBJ2-1	CASVEQGPPYNEQFF	TGTGCCAGCGTGGAACAGGGCCCCCCTTACAATGAGCAGTTCTTC
TRBV6-1	few	TRBD1	TRBJ2-1	CASSEWGTGGINEQFF	TGTGCCAGCAGTGAGTGGGGGACAGGGGGAATCAATGAGCAGTTCTTC
TRBV7-6	.	.	TRBJ1-5	CASSHGANQPQHF	TGTGCCAGCAGTCATGGCGCCAATCAGCCCCAGCATTTT
TRBV25-1	few	TRBD1	TRBJ2-6	CASSEGRRTGASGANVLTF	TGTGCCAGCAGTGAAGGAAGGAGGACAGGCGCATCTGGGGCCAACGTCCTGACTTTC
TRBV4-1	many	.	TRBJ2-1	CASSKLGAGNEQFF	TGCGCCAGCAGCAAGCTCGGGGCTGGCAATGAGCAGTTCTTC
TRBV2	.	TRBD2	TRBJ2-2	CASSDRSGGPVGELFF	TGTGCCAGCAGTGATCGTTCGGGAGGGCCGGTCGGGGAGCTGTTTTTT